This T cell receptor beta chain was identified in a study of neurological immune-mediated disorders. Study-level results: HTLV-1-associated myelopathy ranked highest for TCR clonal expansion and multiple sclerosis lowest, beneath healthy controls. Phylogenetic grouping placed 18 of 34 multiple sclerosis patients' repertoires in one related-CDR3 cluster, a possible signature.

The cDNA came from 5'RACE, which used 10-nucleotide random UMIs. MiXCR, applied by TCRdb to the 5' RACE reads, yields one record per CDR3 protein. Among some 70,000 distinct CDR3 sequences listed, less than 5.5% were seen once. This clonotype was detected many times. Antigen specificity is unknown. The starting material, 2 million PBMCs stored at -80 C, gave rise to the unsorted libraries. The TCR originated in a man aged 25 to 40 with multiple sclerosis. The sequenced material came from PBMCs.

CDR3 nucleotide sequence: TGTGCCAGCAGCCGTGGGGGGACAGCCAGGCGGGGCTACGAGCAGTACTTC. The encoded protein is CASSRGGTARRGYEQYF. The rearrangement uses TRBV7-9 and TRBJ2-7; TRBD1 might be the D (7 bases). The CDR3 is made up of 17 amino acids. Germline V gene sequence: CDR1 SEHNR, CDR2 FQNEAQ (reference sequence). Trimming pared 5 bases from V and 3 bases from J, leaving 23 bases between.